This T cell receptor beta chain comes out of a study of CD8 T cells in Susac syndrome. The germline V gene has CDR1 LGHNA and CDR2 YNFKEQ. The CDR3 consists of 15 residues. V lost 0 bases, J lost 5 bases, and 10 bases lay in between. Random hexamers were used to reverse transcribe the RNA input (about 0.5 to 1 ug). The amplification used immunoSEQ multiplex PCR on TCR beta CDR3; it spanned 54 Vbeta and 13 Jbeta. TCRdb recomputed calls from the immunoSEQ multiplex PCR reads with MiXCR, one row per CDR3 protein. The sample has some 190,000 distinct CDR3 sequences, less than 95% seen once. CD8+ and CD4+ T cells were negatively isolated; TEMRA cells were FACS-enriched.

Sequences were obtained from CD4+ T cells from PBMCs. The chain carries TRBV4-2 and TRBJ2-2, with D possibly matching TRBD1 (5 bases). The TCR sequence derives from a human donor in good health. The CDR3 loop is CASSQEIRVTGELFF. CDR3 DNA sequence: TGTGCCAGCAGCCAAGAGATCAGGGTAACCGGGGAGCTGTTTTTT.